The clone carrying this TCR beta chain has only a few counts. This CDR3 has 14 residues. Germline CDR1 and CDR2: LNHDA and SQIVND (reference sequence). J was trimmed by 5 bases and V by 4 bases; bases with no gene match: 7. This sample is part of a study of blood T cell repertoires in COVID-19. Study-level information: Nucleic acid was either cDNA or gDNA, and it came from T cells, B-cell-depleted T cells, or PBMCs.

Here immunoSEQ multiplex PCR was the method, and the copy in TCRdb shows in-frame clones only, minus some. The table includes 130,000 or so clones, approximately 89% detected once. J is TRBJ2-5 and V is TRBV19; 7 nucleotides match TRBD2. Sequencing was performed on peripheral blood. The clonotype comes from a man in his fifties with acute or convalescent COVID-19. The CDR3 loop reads CASSRAGVFETQYF. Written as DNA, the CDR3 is TGTGCCAGTAGTAGGGCGGGAGTTTTTGAGACCCAGTACTTC. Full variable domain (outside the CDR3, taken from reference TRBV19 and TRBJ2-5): DGGITQSPKYLFRKEGQNVTLSCEQNLNHDAMYWYRQDPGQGLRLIYYSQIVNDFQKGDIAEGYSVSREKKESFPLTVTSAQKNPTAFYLCASSRAGVFETQYFGPGTRLLVL.